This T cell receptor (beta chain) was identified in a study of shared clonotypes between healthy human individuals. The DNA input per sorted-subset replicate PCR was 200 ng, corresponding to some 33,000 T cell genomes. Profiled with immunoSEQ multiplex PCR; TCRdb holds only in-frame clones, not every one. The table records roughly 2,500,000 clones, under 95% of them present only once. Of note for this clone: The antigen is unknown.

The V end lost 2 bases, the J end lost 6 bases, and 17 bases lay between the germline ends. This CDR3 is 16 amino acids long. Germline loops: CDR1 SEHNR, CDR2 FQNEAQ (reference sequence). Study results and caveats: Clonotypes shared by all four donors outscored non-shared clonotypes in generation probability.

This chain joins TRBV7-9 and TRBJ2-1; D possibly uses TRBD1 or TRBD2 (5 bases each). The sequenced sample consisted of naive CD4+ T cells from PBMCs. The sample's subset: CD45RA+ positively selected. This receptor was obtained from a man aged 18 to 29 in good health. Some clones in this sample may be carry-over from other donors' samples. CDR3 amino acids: CASSLTGQGLVNEQFF. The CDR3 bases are TGTGCCAGCAGCTTAACGGGGCAGGGTCTCGTCAATGAGCAGTTCTTC.